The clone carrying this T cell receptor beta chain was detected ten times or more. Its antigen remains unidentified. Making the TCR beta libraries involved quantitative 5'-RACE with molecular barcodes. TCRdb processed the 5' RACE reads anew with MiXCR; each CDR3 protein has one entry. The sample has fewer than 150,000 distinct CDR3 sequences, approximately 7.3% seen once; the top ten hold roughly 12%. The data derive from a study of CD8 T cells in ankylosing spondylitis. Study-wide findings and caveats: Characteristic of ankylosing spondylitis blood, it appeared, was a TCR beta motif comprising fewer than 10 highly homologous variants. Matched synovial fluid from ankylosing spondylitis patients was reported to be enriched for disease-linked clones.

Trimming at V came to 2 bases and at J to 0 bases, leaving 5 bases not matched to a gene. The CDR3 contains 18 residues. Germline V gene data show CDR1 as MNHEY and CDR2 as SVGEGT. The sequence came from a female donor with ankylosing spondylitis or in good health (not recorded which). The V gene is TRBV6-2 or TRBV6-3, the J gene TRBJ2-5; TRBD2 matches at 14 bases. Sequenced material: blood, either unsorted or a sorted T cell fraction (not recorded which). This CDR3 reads CASSYPTSGGAYQETQYF. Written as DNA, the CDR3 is TGTGCCAGCAGTTACCCGACTAGCGGGGGGGCCTACCAAGAGACCCAGTACTTC.